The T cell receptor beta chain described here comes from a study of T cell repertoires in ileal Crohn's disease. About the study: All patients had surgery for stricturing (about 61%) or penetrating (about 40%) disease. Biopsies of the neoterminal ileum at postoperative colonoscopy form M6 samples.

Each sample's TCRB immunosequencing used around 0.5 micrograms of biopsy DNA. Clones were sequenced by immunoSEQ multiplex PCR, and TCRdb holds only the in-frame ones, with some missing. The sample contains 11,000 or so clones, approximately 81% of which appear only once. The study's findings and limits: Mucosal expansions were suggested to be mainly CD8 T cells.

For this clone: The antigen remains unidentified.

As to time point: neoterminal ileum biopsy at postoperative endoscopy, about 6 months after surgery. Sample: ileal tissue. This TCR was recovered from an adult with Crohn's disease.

The CDR3 spells CASTNPGSYGYTF. The DNA of the CDR3 is TGTGCCAGCACCAATCCAGGTTCCTATGGCTACACCTTC. The genes are TRBV2 and TRBJ1-2; D is uncertain. Germline V gives CDR1 SNHLY, CDR2 FYNNEI. The CDR3 is made up of 13 amino acids. Trimming removed 7 bases at V and 4 bases at J, with 13 bases between.